This TCR beta chain was sequenced during a study of blood T cells in healthy people across ages. Overall study context: Researchers report that template switching captured about one barcoded beta molecule per two T cells. The study, taken as a whole, reports: Per million T cells, the diversity of TCR beta decreased roughly linearly as age advanced.

About this clonotype itself: Its target is unknown.

The total RNA that was extracted per sample amounted to at least 5 micrograms. The CDR3 spans 14 residues. With 5 bases removed from V and 2 bases from J, the gap between germline ends came to 13 bases. Combining a sample-barcoded 5' primer with a J-beta primer mix, a second PCR ran for 7 to 11 cycles. No fewer than 3 million CDR3-containing paired-end reads came from each sample. TCRdb re-called the 5' RACE reads through MiXCR, storing one row per CDR3 protein. This table holds about 1.4 million distinct CDR3 sequences, approximately 59% found once. The chain is built from TRBV12-3 or TRBV12-4 and TRBJ2-7, with unresolved D. The TCR comes from a man aged 18 to 30 in good health. The sample consisted of blood. As DNA, the CDR3 is TGTGCCAGCAGTCCACCGGAGAGGCCCTACGAGCAGTACTTC. It encodes CASSPPERPYEQYF.